A single sample gave rise to the 19 T cell receptor beta chains below, sequenced in a study of beta chain features in type 1 diabetes. The study, taken as a whole, reports: There was a moderate but significant shortening of TCRB CDR3s in all four CD4+ subsets of Type 1 diabetes patients.

Reverse transcribing all isolated RNA meant expressed TCRB transcripts were sequenced. Sequenced by immunoSEQ multiplex PCR; TCRdb stores in-frame clones only, minus some. Among under 850,000 clones listed, about an eighth were seen once. No antigens are known for them. The sample was naive CD4+ T cells from blood. The receptors shown here come from a man younger than 30 with type 1 diabetes.

V gene TRBV19 combines with J gene TRBJ1-2; D possibly corresponds to TRBD1 (6 bases). Germline CDR1 reads LNHDA; CDR2 reads SQIVND (reference sequence). CDR3 length: 15 residues. V was shortened by 6 bases and J by 3 bases, with 17 bases between the two germline ends. The CDR3 coding sequence is TGTGCCAGTAGACAGGGTTCCCTATGGGACTATGGCTACACCTTC. Translating it yields CASRQGSLWDYGYTF.

This clone was seen more than once but under ten times. The chain links TRBV5-4 to TRBJ1-6; D perhaps matches TRBD1 (6 bases). The CDR3 runs 14 residues. V lost 3 bases to trimming and J lost 7 bases, with 11 bases between them. In germline, CDR1 is SGHNT, CDR2 YYREEE (reference sequence). This CDR3 is CASSSRDNNSPLHF. The CDR3 DNA sequence: TGTGCCAGCAGCTCCCGGGACAACAATTCACCCCTCCACTTT.

This clone has just a few counts. The rearrangement uses TRBV30 and TRBJ2-4; a weak D match, TRBD1 (5 bases). Germline V gene data show CDR1 as GTSNPN and CDR2 as SVGIG (reference sequence). The CDR3 runs 13 residues. V shed 5 bases and J shed 0 bases, with 8 bases lying between them. As DNA, the CDR3 is TGTGCCTGGGCAGGGATAGCCAAAAACATTCAGTACTTC. Translation gives CAWAGIAKNIQYF. Combining the CDR3 with reference TRBV30 and TRBJ2-4 gives the whole variable domain SQTIHQWPATLVQPVGSPLSLECTVEGTSNPNLYWYRQAAGRGLQLLFYSVGIGQISSEVPQNLSASRPQDRQFILSSKKLLLSDSGFYLCAWAGIAKNIQYFGAGTRLSVL.

This clone was found a few times. This chain's CDR3 is CASRPDLGQGFTDTQYF. CDR3 sequence (DNA): TGTGCCAGCAGACCTGACTTGGGACAGGGGTTCACAGATACGCAGTATTTT. This chain joins TRBV25-1 and TRBJ2-3; 10 positions match TRBD1. The junction had 11 bases not matched to a gene; V was cut back by 6 bases and J by 2 bases. This CDR3 is built from 17 residues. Germline V gene lookup returns CDR1 MGHDK and CDR2 SYGVNS. Combining the CDR3 with reference TRBV25-1 and TRBJ2-3 gives the whole variable domain EADIYQTPRYLVIGTGKKITLECSQTMGHDKMYWYQQDPGMELHLIHYSYGVNSTEKGDLSSESTVSRIRTEHFPLTLESARPSHTSQYLCASRPDLGQGFTDTQYFGPGTRLTVL.

This sequence joins TRBV18 and TRBJ1-2; 7 positions match TRBD1. This CDR3 spans 13 amino acids. With 6 bases clipped from V and 6 bases from J, the junction kept 7 bases outside the gene matches. CDR1 is KGHSH, CDR2 LQKENI, per germline. The CDR3 DNA sequence: TGTGCCAGCTCCCGAGACAGGGCGGATGGCTACACCTTC. This codes for CASSRDRADGYTF.

This clone has more than one count but fewer than ten. V gene TRBV27 combines with J gene TRBJ2-1; 8 nucleotides line up with TRBD2. Per germline, CDR1 MNHEY and CDR2 SMNVEV (reference sequence). The CDR3 consists of 16 residues. The V segment lost 2 bases and the J segment 6 bases; nucleotides outside the gene matches: 9. The CDR3 here is CASSLRPSGSGNEQFF. The DNA for the CDR3 is TGTGCCAGCAGTTTACGCCCTAGCGGGTCCGGCAATGAGCAGTTCTTC.

The chain links TRBV7-8 to TRBJ1-2; 11 bases agree with TRBD1. CDR1 and CDR2 from the germline V gene are SGHVS and FQNEAQ. The CDR3 has 13 residues. Trimming cost V 5 bases and J 6 bases; bases outside gene matches: 2. Written as DNA, the CDR3 is TGTGCCAGCAGCAGGGACAGGGGGGATGGCTACACCTTC. It yields the protein CASSRDRGDGYTF.

This clone was detected a few times. The chain combines TRBV30 with TRBJ1-1; 9 bases agree with TRBD1. From germline, CDR1 is GTSNPN and CDR2 SVGIG (reference sequence). The junction had 9 bases not matched to a gene; V was cut back by 2 bases and J by 5 bases. CDR3 length equals 15 residues. CDR3 loop: CAWSSTGGEGTEAFF. DNA of the CDR3: TGTGCCTGGAGTTCAACAGGGGGCGAAGGAACTGAAGCTTTCTTT.

The chain carries TRBV5-6 and TRBJ2-7; D is uncertain. The V end lost 2 bases, the J end lost 7 bases, and 7 bases lay between the germline ends. The CDR3 spans 11 residues. Germline lookup yields CDR1 SGHDT and CDR2 YYEEEE. The CDR3 DNA follows: TGTGCCAGCAGCTTAGACACTGAGCAGTACTTC. The encoded protein is CASSLDTEQYF.

V is TRBV19 and J is TRBJ2-1, with 11 bases lining up with TRBD2. Germline CDR1 and CDR2: LNHDA and SQIVND (reference sequence). CDR3 size: 15 residues. V shed 3 bases, J shed 10 bases, and the junction held 8 bases outside the gene matches. The CDR3 region is CASSISSSGGREQFF. The CDR3 bases are TGTGCCAGTAGTATCTCCTCTAGCGGGGGGCGCGAGCAGTTCTTC.

The CDR3 bases are TGTGCCAGCATCCCACAGGGGCAAGGGAATGAGCAGTTCTTC. Protein sequence: CASIPQGQGNEQFF. V gene TRBV6-5 combines with J gene TRBJ2-1; 7 bases line up with TRBD1. Per germline, CDR1 MNHEY and CDR2 SVGAGI. With 7 bases clipped from V and 7 bases from J, the junction kept 10 bases outside the gene matches. The CDR3 has 14 residues.

This clone was observed a handful of times. The sample has other DNA sequences that encode this CDR3 too. This chain connects TRBV20-1 to TRBJ1-1; D possibly corresponds to TRBD1 (5 bases). V lost 6 bases and J lost 1, with 6 bases in between. The germline CDR1 and CDR2 sequences are DFQATT and SNEGSKA (reference sequence). The CDR3 consists of 11 residues. This CDR3 is CSAGQNTEAFF. DNA of the CDR3: TGCAGTGCAGGACAGAACACTGAAGCTTTCTTT.

A few counts support this clone. The chain employs TRBV4-1 and TRBJ1-1; no clear D gene. The germline gives CDR1 MGHRA, CDR2 YSYEKL. V was shortened by 0 bases and J by 7 bases, with 6 bases between the two germline ends. CDR3 length: 12 residues. The CDR3 sequence: CASSQDRIEAFF. In nucleotides, the CDR3 is TGCGCCAGCAGCCAAGATCGGATTGAAGCTTTCTTT.

The V and J genes are TRBV6-6 and TRBJ1-5; TRBD1 matches 9 bases. The CDR3 covers 16 residues. In germline, CDR1 is MNHNY, CDR2 SVGAGI (reference sequence). V lost 6 bases to trimming and J lost 11 bases; unmatched junction nucleotides: 17. CDR3 bases: TGTGCCAGCAGCCACACCCGGGACAGGGAATCCAGGGCCCAGCATTTT. Its protein product is CASSHTRDRESRAQHF.

The table lists this clone with a few counts. The V and J genes are TRBV9 and TRBJ1-2; possible D gene TRBD1, 5 bases. Germline-derived CDR1 and CDR2 are SGDLS and YYNGEE. Deletions cut 4 bases from V and 6 bases from J, with 10 bases between. The CDR3 spans 12 residues. The CDR3 DNA sequence: TGTGCCAGCAGCCCGGGGCAGGATGGCTACACCTTC. It translates to CASSPGQDGYTF.

This chain connects TRBV7-9 to TRBJ1-5; possible D gene TRBD1, 5 bases. The germline CDR1 and CDR2 sequences are SEHNR and FQNEAQ (reference sequence). This CDR3 has 13 amino acids. Deletions cut 1 base from V and 8 bases from J, with 9 bases between. The CDR3 sequence: CASSLGTREPQHF. The CDR3 DNA reads as TGTGCCAGCAGCTTAGGGACACGAGAGCCCCAGCATTTT.

This clone was seen more than once but under ten times. The chain employs TRBV6-6 and TRBJ2-7; 8 bases agree with TRBD1. This CDR3 has 14 amino acids. CDR1 and CDR2 from the germline V gene are MNHNY and SVGAGI (reference sequence). V was clipped by 5 bases and J by 5 bases; unmatched bases: 8. The CDR3 region has the DNA TGTGCCAGCAGTACGGTTCCAGGGGGCAACGAGCAGTACTTC. Translating gives CASSTVPGGNEQYF.

V usage is TRBV28 and J usage is TRBJ1-2; 7 bases map to TRBD1. V dropped 4 bases and J dropped 5; count of bases not matched to a gene: 7. The CDR3 runs to 14 residues. CDR1 is MDHEN, CDR2 SYDVKM, per germline. The CDR3 DNA reads as TGTGCCAGCAGTTCTCCACAGGGGAGGTATGGCTACACCTTC. This encodes CASSSPQGRYGYTF.

This sequence joins TRBV2 and TRBJ2-2, with D tentatively TRBD1 or TRBD2 (5 bases each). Trimming pared 4 bases from V and 1 base from J, leaving 13 bases between. The CDR3 spans 16 residues. Germline values: CDR1 SNHLY, CDR2 FYNNEI. The CDR3 spells CASSVAHGGNTGELFF. CDR3 bases: TGTGCCAGCAGTGTAGCCCATGGGGGGAACACCGGGGAGCTGTTTTTT.